This T cell receptor (beta chain) was retrieved from a study of human T cells and chemical hapten exposure. The wider study: Investigators sensitized around 2 cm by around 2 cm of upper inner arm skin with 2% DPC. Patch tests put 0.01% DPC on the upper back, read at 6 days.

As to time point: pre-sensitization, week 0. Sample treatment: therapeutic diphenylcyclopropenone sensitization with weekly scalp DPC. Library construction involved attaching unique molecular identifiers to individual cDNA molecules, which allowed quantitative, reproducible TCR counting. TCRdb re-called the RACE reads with MiXCR, one entry per CDR3 protein. The sample carries approximately 60,000 distinct CDR3 sequences, approximately 10% recorded once. This clonotype was picked up a small number of times. The V end lost 5 bases, the J end lost 4 bases, and 9 bases lay between the germline ends. Germline CDR1 is SGHTA and CDR2 is FQGTGA. The CDR3 consists of 13 residues.

The source is a woman between 40 and 55 years old with alopecia areata. Some clones in this sample may be carry-over from other donors' samples. The specimen was whole blood, collected in connection with sensitization to the hapten diphenylcyclopropenone (DPC). V usage is TRBV7-3 and J usage is TRBJ1-5; the D is unclear. The CDR3 region has the DNA TGTGCCAGCAGCGTACGGGAGAATCAGCCCCAGCATTTT. Its protein is CASSVRENQPQHF.